This T cell receptor (beta chain) comes out of a study of blood T cells in healthy people across ages. The use of a sample-barcoded 5' primer and a J-beta primer mix characterized a second PCR of roughly 6 to 11 cycles. Each CDR3 protein gets one entry after TCRdb re-called the 5' RACE reads with MiXCR. This table holds roughly 680,000 distinct CDR3 sequences, 52% found once. Researchers isolated at least 6 million PBMCs per sample. The germline V gene encodes CDR1 SQVTM and CDR2 ANQGSEA. V shed 7 bases and J shed 5 bases, with 14 bases lying between them. This CDR3 is built from 12 residues. Study-wide results and limits: Any changes in expanded clonotypes were possibly confounded, as donor CMV status remained unknown.

With regard to this clonotype: Its cognate antigen is unknown.

The specimen was blood. This TCR was sampled from a woman of 80 years or more in good health. This chain links TRBV29-1 with TRBJ2-5; D ambiguous. The DNA for the CDR3 is TGCAGCGGAATAACGGGCGGTGAGACCCAGTACTTC. Amino acid sequence: CSGITGGETQYF.